These 30 T cell receptor beta chains came from one sample sequenced in a study of shared clonotypes between healthy human individuals. Sequencing was performed with immunoSEQ multiplex PCR; in TCRdb, only in-frame clones are kept and a portion is missing. This table has 450,000 to 500,000 clones, 76% appearing once. The sample consisted of PBMCs. These receptors were obtained from a woman in her thirties or forties in good health. Some clones in this sample may be carry-over from other donors' samples.

The chain couples TRBV5-4 to TRBJ1-3, with 7 bases identical to TRBD1. V lost 4 bases, J lost 0 bases, and 7 bases stayed unmatched. The CDR3 length is 16 residues. CDR1 SGHNT and CDR2 YYREEE come from the germline V gene (reference sequence). The CDR3 spells CASSMAGQLSGNTIYF. CDR3 coding DNA: TGTGCCAGCAGCATGGCGGGACAGCTCTCTGGAAACACCATATATTTT.

This clone showed up just once. The chain couples TRBV9 to TRBJ2-2, with 10 positions matching TRBD2. The CDR3 covers 16 residues. CDR1 SGDLS and CDR2 YYNGEE come from the germline V gene. V trimming: 3 bases; J trimming: 7 bases; junction bases outside the gene matches: 9. The DNA for the CDR3 is TGTGCCAGCAGCGAAGCGGGAGGGAGTTTGTTCGGGGAGCTGTTTTTT. Its protein product is CASSEAGGSLFGELFF. Variable domain in full (rest from reference TRBV9 and TRBJ2-2): DSGVTQTPKHLITATGQRVTLRCSPRSGDLSVYWYQQSLDQGLQFLIQYYNGEERAKGNILERFSAQQFPDLHSELNLSSLELGDSALYFCASSEAGGSLFGELFFGEGSRLTVL.

This chain uses TRBV6-5 with TRBJ1-1, with D possibly TRBD1 on 6 matching bases. CDR3 length: 13 residues. CDR1 and CDR2 (germline): MNHEY, SVGAGI. V dropped 2 bases and J dropped 4 bases, with 8 bases sitting between them. CDR3 nucleotides: TGTGCCAGCAGTTACGGGGGGCTCACTGAAGCTTTCTTT. It specifies CASSYGGLTEAFF.

The chain employs TRBV10-2 and TRBJ2-7, with 11 bases matching TRBD2. The V gene end was trimmed by 0 bases and the J gene end by 4 bases; junction bases not matched to a gene: 5. This CDR3 is built from 16 residues. The germline V gene has CDR1 WSHSY and CDR2 SAAADI. DNA of the CDR3: TGCGCCAGCAGTGAGTCAAGACTAGCGGGAAGGTACGAGCAGTACTTC. This encodes CASSESRLAGRYEQYF.

As for this clone: Other DNA sequences in the sample encode the same CDR3. The V and J genes are TRBV4-2 and TRBJ2-1; possibly TRBD2 for D (5 bases). Trimming took 1 base from V and 2 from J, leaving 12 bases between them. Germline loops: CDR1 LGHNA, CDR2 YNFKEQ. CDR3 length: 16 residues. CDR3 sequence reads: CASSQAADQTYNEQFF. DNA for the CDR3: TGTGCCAGCAGCCAAGCAGCGGATCAAACCTACAATGAGCAGTTCTTC.

As for this clone: This same CDR3 is encoded by further DNA sequences in the sample. The chain recombines TRBV28 with TRBJ2-7; 10 bases map to TRBD2. J gave up 2 bases and V 7 bases, and 5 bases lay outside the gene matches. The CDR3 has 14 residues. The germline gives CDR1 MDHEN, CDR2 SYDVKM. In DNA, the CDR3 is TGTGCCAGCACCAGGACTAGCGGTGCCTACGAGCAGTACTTC. Protein sequence: CASTRTSGAYEQYF.

This chain links TRBV27 with TRBJ2-2; D remains ambiguous. V lost 5 bases, J lost 4 bases, and 8 bases lay in between. The CDR3 is 13 amino acids. Germline values: CDR1 MNHEY, CDR2 SMNVEV (reference sequence). The CDR3 sequence: CASSPSVTGELFF. The CDR3 coding sequence is TGTGCCAGCAGTCCCTCAGTCACCGGGGAGCTGTTTTTT.

The genes are TRBV27 and TRBJ1-5, with D possibly TRBD1 on 6 matching bases. CDR1 and CDR2 from the germline V gene are MNHEY and SMNVEV (reference sequence). Trimming took off 0 bases at V and 7 bases at J, with 13 bases between the two ends. The CDR3 is 15 residues long. As DNA, the CDR3 is TGTGCCAGCAGTTTATCGGGGTCAGGGGACCAGCCCCAGCATTTT. Residues: CASSLSGSGDQPQHF.

As to this clone: This may be a read error: a much more frequent sequence differs by one nucleotide. The J gene is TRBJ2-3, the V gene TRBV7-9, with D possibly being TRBD1 (5 bases). The CDR3 is 15 amino acids. In germline, CDR1 is SEHNR, CDR2 FQNEAQ (reference sequence). In nucleotides, the CDR3 is TGTGCCAGCAGCTTCCAAGGCCTGGACACAGATACGCAGTGTTTT. Residues: CASSFQGLDTDTQCF. The full variable domain, completed using reference TRBV7-9 and TRBJ2-3, is DTGVSQNPRHKITKRGQNVTFRCDPISEHNRLYWYRQTLGQGPEFLTYFQNEAQLEKSRLLSDRFSAERPKGSFSTLEIQRTEQGDSAMYLCASSFQGLDTDTQCFGPGTRLTVL.

The gene calls are TRBV2 and TRBJ2-3; D is unclear. V lost 6 bases and J lost 2, with 9 bases in between. The CDR3 is made up of 13 amino acids. Germline V gene lookup returns CDR1 SNHLY and CDR2 FYNNEI. CDR3 bases: TGTGCCAGCAGGACCCTCCCCACAGATACGCAGTATTTT. It encodes CASRTLPTDTQYF.

The chain is built from TRBV19 and TRBJ1-2; D uncertain. Germline CDR1 reads LNHDA; CDR2 reads SQIVND (reference sequence). The CDR3 runs 15 residues. V was trimmed by 1 base and J by 4 bases, leaving 13 bases between them. CDR3 DNA: TGTGCCAGTAGTATAGCTGGCAGGATTTCCTATGGCTACACCTTC. Protein sequence: CASSIAGRISYGYTF.

The rearrangement links TRBV28 to TRBJ2-7; 8 nucleotides line up with TRBD2. Germline CDR1 reads MDHEN; CDR2 reads SYDVKM. Trimming took 4 bases from V and 2 from J; bases not matched to a gene: 4. CDR3 length equals 14 residues. CDR3 sequence: CASSSPGGTYEQYF. The CDR3 bases are TGTGCCAGCAGTTCACCGGGGGGGACCTACGAGCAGTACTTC.

In this sample, this clone turned up a few times. CDR3 region: CASQSFPGGNTIYF. The CDR3 DNA reads TGTGCCAGCCAAAGCTTTCCGGGTGGAAACACCATATATTTT. The chain has TRBV7-6 and TRBJ1-3; D is unclear. The CDR3 runs to 14 residues. The V end was cut by 8 bases, the J end by 3 bases, with 14 bases between. CDR1 SGHVS and CDR2 FNYEAQ come from the germline V gene.

The chain carries TRBV9 and TRBJ2-3, with D tentatively TRBD1 or TRBD2 (6 bases each). The CDR3 consists of 16 residues. V dropped 0 bases and J dropped 4 bases, with 15 bases sitting between them. CDR1 is SGDLS and CDR2 is YYNGEE in the germline V gene. In nucleotides, the CDR3 is TGTGCCAGCAGCGTAGAAGGAGGGGGGTTTGCAGATACGCAGTATTTT. It specifies CASSVEGGGFADTQYF.

The genes are TRBV18 and TRBJ2-3; no clear D gene. Germline V gene data show CDR1 as KGHSH and CDR2 as LQKENI. V was clipped by 3 bases and J by 7 bases, with 11 bases between them. The CDR3 extends over 13 amino acids. CDR3 amino acids: CASSPPETYTQYF. CDR3 bases: TGTGCCAGCTCACCCCCAGAAACCTATACGCAGTATTTT.

The chain links TRBV2 to TRBJ2-2, with TRBD1 as a possible D gene (6 bases). V was clipped by 5 bases and J by 4 bases, with 11 bases between them. The germline CDR1 and CDR2 sequences are SNHLY and FYNNEI. The CDR3 is 14 residues long. The CDR3 bases are TGTGCCAGCAGTTGGGACATACTCACCGGGGAGCTGTTTTTT. Translated, it gives CASSWDILTGELFF.

V is TRBV4-1 and J is TRBJ2-3, with D uncertain. V lost 0 bases and J 2 bases, leaving 12 bases between the germline ends. CDR1 is MGHRA and CDR2 is YSYEKL in the germline V gene. The CDR3 runs to 16 residues. Here the CDR3 reads CASSQEIDLTTDTQYF. As DNA, the CDR3 is TGCGCCAGCAGCCAAGAAATAGATTTAACCACAGATACGCAGTATTTT.

This clone was seen only a few times. V is TRBV7-8 and J is TRBJ1-2; a possible D gene is TRBD1 (6 bases). The CDR3 has 14 amino acids. The V gene's germline CDR1 is SGHVS and CDR2 FQNEAQ. Trimming removed 4 bases from V and 4 bases from J, with 13 bases in between. CDR3 sequence: CASSSLTGSYGYTF. The CDR3 bases are TGTGCCAGCAGCTCACTCACAGGGAGCTATGGCTACACCTTC.

This clone was seen just once. This chain links TRBV9 with TRBJ2-5; tentatively, D is TRBD2 (6 bases). The last part of the DNA fits TRBJ2-7 better; the J call may be wrong. Germline CDR1 and CDR2: SGDLS and YYNGEE. The CDR3 sequence is 13 residues long. CDR3 sequence (DNA): TGTGCCAGCAGCGCCGGGAGCTCCTACGAGCAGTACTTC. Protein product: CASSAGSSYEQYF.

This chain joins TRBV7-3 and TRBJ2-2; 9 bases fit TRBD1. The CDR3 runs 15 residues. The germline V gene encodes CDR1 SGHTA and CDR2 FQGTGA. Losses at the gene ends were 9 bases for V and 5 bases for J; bases not matched to a gene: 10. The DNA of the CDR3 is TGTGCCAGTTCGACCGGGACAGGGAGGACCGGGGAGCTGTTTTTT. Protein product: CASSTGTGRTGELFF.

The chain joins TRBV5-3 to TRBJ1-1; D remains unclear. TRBV5-3 is recorded as an ORF, its role being uncertain. CDR3 length: 15 amino acids. The V end lost 8 bases, the J end lost 1 base, and 18 bases lay between the germline ends. This chain's CDR3 is CASTAMRGGNTEAFF. The CDR3 nucleotides are TGTGCCAGCACCGCAATGCGGGGAGGGAACACTGAAGCTTTCTTT.

This clone was found a few times. At one boundary the junction diverges from the germline segment, which might be a read error. J is TRBJ2-5 and V is TRBV29-1; D assignment may be TRBD1 or TRBD2 (5 bases each). The CDR3 length is 11 residues. CDR1 SQVTM and CDR2 ANQGSEA come from the germline V gene. CDR3 sequence (DNA): TGCAGCGGGGGGAACCAAGAGGCCCAGTACTTC. Protein sequence: CSGGNQEAQYF.

In this sample, this clone turned up once. The chain is built from TRBV30 and TRBJ2-1; 7 bases agree with TRBD2. This CDR3 spans 12 amino acids. J gave up 15 bases and V 0 bases, and 8 bases lay outside the gene matches. CDR1 and CDR2 from the germline V gene are GTSNPN and SVGIG (reference sequence). DNA of the CDR3: TGTGCCTGGAGTGTATGGGCGGGAGTTCTGTTCTTC. It encodes CAWSVWAGVLFF.

The CDR3 sequence: CAWSVLNVEQYF. The CDR3 nucleotides read TGTGCCTGGAGTGTACTCAATGTCGAGCAGTACTTC. The chain recombines TRBV30 with TRBJ2-5; D call uncertain. TRBJ2-7 explains the end of the DNA better; the J call may be wrong. The CDR3 runs to 12 residues. CDR1 is GTSNPN and CDR2 is SVGIG in the germline V gene (reference sequence).

The rearrangement joins TRBV11-1 to TRBJ2-3, with 10 bases lining up with TRBD2. The CDR3 loop spans 15 amino acids. The germline CDR1 and CDR2 sequences are SGHAT and FQDESV (reference sequence). J gave up 4 bases and V 3 bases, and 4 bases lay outside the gene matches. CDR3 DNA sequence: TGTGCCAGCAGCTTCGGCCTAGCGGGAGCAGATACGCAGTATTTT. It yields the protein CASSFGLAGADTQYF.

V and J are TRBV6-1 and TRBJ1-2; no clear D. The germline gives CDR1 MNHNS, CDR2 SASEGT. This CDR3 spans 14 amino acids. With 3 bases removed from V and 0 bases from J, the gap between germline ends came to 8 bases. The CDR3, as DNA: TGTGCCAGCAGTGACGGACCGGCTAACTATGGCTACACCTTC. It is translated as CASSDGPANYGYTF.

The rearrangement uses TRBV6-1 and TRBJ1-5; 8 nucleotides line up with TRBD1. Losses at the gene ends were 5 bases for V and 6 bases for J; bases not matched to a gene: 3. The germline gives CDR1 MNHNS, CDR2 SASEGT. The CDR3 spans 13 residues. CDR3 sequence: CASSTGGSQPQHF. CDR3 coding DNA: TGTGCCAGCAGTACAGGGGGTAGTCAGCCCCAGCATTTT.

The rearrangement links TRBV25-1 to TRBJ1-5; D not resolved. Germline V CDR1 and CDR2: MGHDK, SYGVNS. V lost 3 bases, J lost 0 bases, and 0 bases lay in between. The CDR3 contains 12 residues. DNA of the CDR3: TGTGCCAGCAGTGATAGCAATCAGCCCCAGCATTTT. It codes for CASSDSNQPQHF.

This clone appeared a single time. This chain joins TRBV28 and TRBJ2-5, with 11 bases fitting TRBD1. Germline V gene sequence: CDR1 MDHEN, CDR2 SYDVKM. V lost 5 bases to trimming and J lost 6 bases; unmatched junction nucleotides: 5. The CDR3 runs to 14 residues. The CDR3 bases are TGTGCCAGCAGTGGGACAGGGGGGTGGCAGACCCAGTACTTC. This gives the protein CASSGTGGWQTQYF.

The V and J genes are TRBV25-1 and TRBJ1-1; 8 nucleotides agree with TRBD1. Germline CDR1 MGHDK, CDR2 SYGVNS. CDR3 length: 16 amino acids. V dropped 4 bases and J dropped 12; count of bases not matched to a gene: 19. The CDR3 sequence: CASSGTAIDRGGLTFF. CDR3 sequence (DNA): TGTGCCAGCAGTGGTACCGCCATAGACAGGGGCGGCTTAACTTTCTTT.